This T cell receptor beta chain was identified during a study of naive and memory T cell subsets. Study findings and constraints: Especially in CD8 cells, naive repertoires contained a few larger clonotypes, possibly CD45RA-re-expressing memory cells. In CD4 and CD8 cells, diversity dropped from naive through EMRA.

Four subsets defined by CD45RA and CD27 were sorted after CD3, CD4, CD8 and live/dead staining. A note on this clonotype: Its target is not known. Possible read error: a much larger clone is one base away.

The beta constant-region primer was an equimolar mix of two oligonucleotides covering TRBC1 and TRBC2. Nested alpha and beta constant-region primers with the SP2 primer drove four PCR rounds on ligated cDNA. The cDNA 3' end received a ligated single-stranded oligonucleotide carrying the SP2 primer and a 12-nucleotide UMI. TCRdb ran MiXCR on the UMI-ligation and nested PCR reads and lists one entry per CDR3 protein. Altogether over 80,000 distinct CDR3 sequences are present, about 10% being singletons, with the ten largest covering over 0.11%. The CDR3 runs 16 residues. The chain employs TRBV12-3 or TRBV12-4 and TRBJ2-7; tentatively, D is TRBD1 or TRBD2 (6 bases each). Input material: naive CD4+ T cells from blood. The receptor was derived from a human donor in good health. The CDR3 sequence: CVSSRRGARGTYEQYF. The CDR3 nucleotides read TGTGTCAGCAGCCGGAGGGGGGCCAGGGGCACCTACGAGCAGTACTTC.